The following is a TCR beta chain sequence with its context. Germline CDR1 MNHEY, CDR2 SMNVEV (reference sequence). The CDR3 runs 14 residues. V shed 6 bases and J shed 3 bases, with 14 bases lying between them. This sample stems from a study of blood T cell repertoires in COVID-19. The overall study: The cDNA or gDNA used as material had been derived from T cells, B-cell-depleted T cells, or PBMCs.

Authors' data handling: Reference gene primer amplification gave nucleated cell count estimates. TCRdb keeps only in-frame clones here, not all; method: immunoSEQ multiplex PCR. V, J and clone size derive from that table, while D and trimming were established from the DNA sequence. The sample contains 200,000 to 250,000 clones, about four fifths of which appear only once. The genes are TRBV27 and TRBJ1-1, with a tentative D call TRBD1 (5 bases). Sequencing was done on a sample of peripheral blood. This receptor was obtained from a woman aged 18-35 years with acute or convalescent COVID-19. The CDR3 DNA reads as TGTGCCAGCAGAGTTGCAGGGCGTGACACTGAAGCTTTCTTT. It yields the protein CASRVAGRDTEAFF.